Presented here are 20 T cell receptor beta chains from one specimen sequenced in a study of blood T cells in healthy people across ages. Primers used in a second PCR of roughly 7 to 11 cycles were a sample-barcoded 5' primer and a J-beta primer mix. TCRdb re-analysed the 5' RACE reads in MiXCR, keeping a single row per CDR3 protein. Of nearly 800,000 distinct CDR3 sequences listed, 56% were seen once; the top ten hold under 30%. Sequenced material: blood. These receptor sequences come from a man aged 40-49 years in good health.

V and J are TRBV7-8 and TRBJ2-1, with TRBD1 identical over 9 bases. The CDR3 is 14 residues long. Trimming at V came to 6 bases and at J to 10 bases, leaving 10 bases not matched to a gene. CDR1 and CDR2 (germline): SGHVS, FQNEAQ. CDR3 sequence (DNA): TGTGCCAGCAGACCCGGACAGGGGTCGCGGGAGCAGTTCTTC. It yields the protein CASRPGQGSREQFF.

The J gene is TRBJ2-7, the V gene TRBV12-3 or TRBV12-4; D is possibly TRBD1 or TRBD2 (5 bases each). The CDR3 is 14 amino acids. The V end was cut by 5 bases, the J end by 3 bases, with 14 bases between. The CDR3 sequence: CASSLQGDFYEQYF. Here the CDR3 DNA reads TGTGCCAGCAGTCTCCAGGGAGATTTCTACGAGCAGTACTTC.

The chain has TRBV20-1 and TRBJ2-1; 8 bases agree with TRBD2. This CDR3 has 18 amino acids. V lost 1 base to trimming and J lost 0 bases; unmatched junction nucleotides: 11. Germline CDR1 and CDR2: DFQATT and SNEGSKA (reference sequence). CDR3 region: CSARANIAGQSSYNEQFF. The CDR3 nucleotides are TGCAGTGCTAGAGCAAATATAGCGGGGCAGAGCTCCTACAATGAGCAGTTCTTC.

J is TRBJ2-7 and V is TRBV27, with D unresolved. Trimming removed 4 bases from V and 3 bases from J, with 10 bases in between. Per germline, CDR1 MNHEY and CDR2 SMNVEV (reference sequence). The CDR3 totals 13 residues. The CDR3 coding sequence is TGTGCCAGCAGTTCCCCACCAAGCTACGAGCAGTACTTC. Encoded protein: CASSSPPSYEQYF.

Details on this clonotype: Mismatch with germline at one junction end may stem from a read error. This chain connects TRBV2 to TRBJ2-7; weak D call: TRBD1 (5 bases). Germline values: CDR1 SNHLY, CDR2 FYNNEI. The CDR3 spans 15 residues. The CDR3, as DNA: TGCGCCAGCACAATCACGTCATCAGGGTCAGGTGAGCAGTACTTC. It translates to CASTITSSGSGEQYF.

The chain combines TRBV9 with TRBJ2-1; 11 bases map to TRBD2. V shed 0 bases and J 7 bases; nucleotides not matched to a gene: 6. This CDR3 region has 16 residues. Germline lookup yields CDR1 SGDLS and CDR2 YYNGEE. The CDR3, as DNA: TGTGCCAGCAGCGTAGGGGGGACTAGCGGTGGGAATGAGCAGTTCTTC. It translates to CASSVGGTSGGNEQFF.

V usage is TRBV3-1 and J usage is TRBJ1-1, with D uncertain. CDR3 length: 14 amino acids. Germline loops: CDR1 LGHDT, CDR2 YNNKEL (reference sequence). Trimming removed 4 bases at V and 1 base at J, with 10 bases between. The CDR3 DNA follows: TGTGCCAGCAGCCGGCTGGACGGGAACACTGAAGCTTTCTTT. Translating it yields CASSRLDGNTEAFF.

CDR3 region: CSDDSLANTEAFF. CDR3 bases: TGCAGTGATGACAGTCTGGCGAACACTGAAGCTTTCTTT. The V gene is TRBV20-1, the J gene TRBJ1-1; perhaps TRBD1 as D (5 bases). The germline CDR1 and CDR2 sequences are DFQATT and SNEGSKA (reference sequence). V lost 7 bases to trimming and J lost 1 base, with 13 bases between them. The CDR3 runs to 13 residues.

Only a few counts were recorded for this clonotype. The V and J genes are TRBV7-2 and TRBJ2-1; D is perhaps TRBD2 (6 bases). Trimming stripped 5 bases from V and 3 bases from J, with 8 bases between. The CDR3 loop spans 13 amino acids. CDR1 and CDR2 (germline): SGHTA, FQGNSA. The CDR3 spells CASSTGVYNEQFF. CDR3 nucleotides: TGTGCCAGCAGCACGGGAGTCTACAATGAGCAGTTCTTC.

V is TRBV7-3 and J is TRBJ2-2; D is ambiguous. CDR3 length equals 13 residues. Trimming took 4 bases from V and 1 from J, leaving 4 bases between them. Germline V gives CDR1 SGHTA, CDR2 FQGTGA. The CDR3 region has the DNA TGTGCCAGCAGCTCAATGAACACCGGGGAGCTGTTTTTT. It specifies CASSSMNTGELFF.

The genes are TRBV6-1 and TRBJ2-2; 8 bases fit TRBD1. CDR1 is MNHNS and CDR2 is SASEGT in the germline V gene. The CDR3 consists of 15 residues. J was trimmed by 7 bases and V by 7 bases; bases with no gene match: 11. The CDR3 loop is CASTKNRGLNGELFF. DNA of the CDR3: TGTGCCAGCACCAAAAACAGGGGGTTAAACGGGGAGCTGTTTTTT.

This clonotype was seen just once. The chain has TRBV6-2 or TRBV6-3 and TRBJ2-5; the match to TRBD2 covers 11 bases. Germline CDR1 MNHEY, CDR2 SVGEGT. The CDR3 is 18 residues long. The V segment lost 2 bases and the J segment 11 bases; nucleotides outside the gene matches: 19. The CDR3 spells CASSYGLAGVPSYNEQYF. The CDR3 bases are TGTGCCAGCAGTTACGGACTAGCGGGCGTACCCTCCTACAATGAGCAGTACTTC.

This clonotype was seen more than once but under ten times. The chain has TRBV29-1 and TRBJ1-4, with 8 bases identical to TRBD1. J gave up 5 bases and V 6 bases, and 5 bases lay outside the gene matches. The CDR3 totals 13 residues. Germline-derived CDR1 and CDR2 are SQVTM and ANQGSEA. In DNA, the CDR3 is TGCAGCGTCGCTAGGACAGGGAATGAAAAACTGTTTTTT. It yields the protein CSVARTGNEKLFF.

The V and J genes are TRBV24-1 and TRBJ2-3; D may be TRBD2 (6 bases). V lost 3 bases, J lost 3 bases, and 15 bases lay in between. This CDR3 has 16 amino acids. CDR1 is KGHDR, CDR2 SFDVKD, per germline. CDR3 in amino acids: CATSDTVGGRTDTQYF. The CDR3 region has the DNA TGTGCCACCAGTGATACCGTCGGGGGTCGGACAGATACGCAGTATTTT.

This chain links TRBV6-1 with TRBJ1-2; 7 nucleotides line up with TRBD1. After removal of 0 bases from V and 6 bases from J, the junction contained 4 bases not matched to a gene. From germline, CDR1 is MNHNS and CDR2 SASEGT. This CDR3 spans 14 amino acids. The CDR3 coding sequence is TGTGCCAGCAGTGAAGCGGGACAGCGGAATGGCTACACCTTC. As protein: CASSEAGQRNGYTF.

The V gene is TRBV4-1, the J gene TRBJ2-5; the D is unclear. Germline CDR1 MGHRA, CDR2 YSYEKL. V was clipped by 1 base and J by 11 bases, with 8 bases between them. The CDR3 length is 11 residues. The CDR3 sequence: CASSQGTQQYF. Written as DNA, the CDR3 is TGCGCCAGCAGCCAAGGGACGCAGCAGTACTTC.

Here the CDR3 reads CSAKKPRGSSYEQYF. The CDR3 coding sequence is TGCAGTGCCAAAAAACCCAGAGGGAGCTCCTACGAGCAGTACTTC. The V call is TRBV20-1, the J call TRBJ2-7; perhaps TRBD2 as D (5 bases). The V gene lost 6 bases and the J gene lost 0 bases, with 18 bases spanning the gap. The CDR3 length is 15 residues. Germline loops: CDR1 DFQATT, CDR2 SNEGSKA (reference sequence).

The chain has TRBV20-1 and TRBJ2-7; D not certain. Germline values: CDR1 DFQATT, CDR2 SNEGSKA (reference sequence). Trimming took off 1 base at V and 5 bases at J, with 12 bases between the two ends. The length of the CDR3 is 13 residues. CDR3 DNA: TGCAGTGCTAGAGTTCCTAGTTCCAACGAGCAGTACTTC. This codes for CSARVPSSNEQYF.

The chain recombines TRBV15 with TRBJ1-2; D unclear. Trimming removed 3 bases at V and 6 bases at J, with 26 bases between. Germline-derived CDR1 and CDR2 are LNHNV and YYDKDF (reference sequence). This CDR3 region has 18 residues. The CDR3 DNA follows: TGTGCCACCAGCAGCCCCGGGAGGTTAGGTTCACCCGAAAATGGCTACACCTTC. It codes for CATSSPGRLGSPENGYTF.

This clonotype occurred a few times. The V gene is TRBV4-3, the J gene TRBJ2-5; a weak D match, TRBD2 (6 bases). Germline V gene sequence: CDR1 LGHNA, CDR2 YSLEER. The CDR3 extends over 15 amino acids. The germline V and J ends were trimmed by 0 bases and 5 bases, with 13 bases remaining between them. The CDR3 loop reads CASSQDLGDSETQYF. DNA of the CDR3: TGCGCCAGCAGCCAAGATCTCGGGGACTCGGAGACCCAGTACTTC.